A few counts support the clone carrying this TCR beta chain. What it binds is unknown. This specimen belongs to a study of T cell responses to AZD1222 COVID-19 vaccine. Across the study: Pooled samples include second doses given at about 4 or 12 weeks. General study points: White British people made up most donors, females outnumbered males, and clonal diversity was possibly underestimated.

CDR3 length: 17 residues. The germline V gene encodes CDR1 MDHEN and CDR2 SYDVKM. The ends lost 6 bases at V and 0 bases at J; junction bases unmatched: 11. Here immunoSEQ multiplex PCR was the method, and the copy in TCRdb shows in-frame clones only, minus some. The sample includes some 100,000 clones, 85% to 90% of them seen just once. The TCR comes from an adult in good health. Sequenced material: peripheral blood, taken on day 0 of AZD1222 vaccination. V and J are TRBV28 and TRBJ2-3, with TRBD1 matching over 8 bases. The CDR3 DNA sequence: TGTGCCAGCAGCCGTAGACACAGGGGGGTTAGCACAGATACGCAGTATTTT. Encoded protein: CASSRRHRGVSTDTQYF.